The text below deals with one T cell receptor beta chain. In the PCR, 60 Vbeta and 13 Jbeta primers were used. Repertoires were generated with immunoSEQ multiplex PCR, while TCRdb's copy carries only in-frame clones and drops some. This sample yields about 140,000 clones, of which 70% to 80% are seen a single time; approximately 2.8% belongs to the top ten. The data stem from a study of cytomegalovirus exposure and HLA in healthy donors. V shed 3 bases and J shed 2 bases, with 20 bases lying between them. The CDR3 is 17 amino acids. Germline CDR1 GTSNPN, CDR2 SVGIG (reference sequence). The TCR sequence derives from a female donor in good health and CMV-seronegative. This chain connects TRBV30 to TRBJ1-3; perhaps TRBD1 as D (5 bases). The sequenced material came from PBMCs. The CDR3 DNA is TGTGCCTGGAGCCGGAGCGGCTTGGGACTCCCTGGAAACACCATATATTTT. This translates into CAWSRSGLGLPGNTIYF.